Listed below are T cell receptor beta chains from one sample, sequenced in a study of T cells in Graves' hyperthyroidism and ophthalmopathy. TCRdb used MiXCR to reprocess the multiplex PCR reads, holding one entry per CDR3 protein. The sample holds about 420,000 distinct CDR3 sequences, approximately 13% seen once. The source material was blood. Receptor source: a young woman with Graves' hyperthyroidism. The CDR3 runs from the conserved cysteine through the conserved F or W. The order of the fields is CDR3 DNA, CDR3 protein, J gene, clone size, V gene, D gene, CDR3 length. D genes are given only for firm matches. A row's size may be missing; if present it is once, few, many or a size class.

CDR3nt: TGTGCCAGCAGCAGACAGGGCATCTATGGCTACACCTTC
CDR3aa: CASSRQGIYGYTF
j_gene: TRBJ1-2
abundance: -
v_gene: TRBV11-2
d_gene: TRBD1
len: 13

CDR3nt: TGCGCCAGCAGCAGAACAGGGAGGGACTACGAGCAGTACTTC
CDR3aa: CASSRTGRDYEQYF
j_gene: TRBJ2-7
abundance: -
v_gene: TRBV5-1
d_gene: -
len: 14

CDR3nt: TGCAGTGCTAGAGACCCACAGGGGTCTGGAAACACCATATATTTT
CDR3aa: CSARDPQGSGNTIYF
j_gene: TRBJ1-3
abundance: many
v_gene: TRBV20-1
d_gene: TRBD1
len: 15

CDR3nt: TGTGCCAGCAGCCTTAGCGGGAGGGTTAATGAGCAGTTCTTC
CDR3aa: CASSLSGRVNEQFF
j_gene: TRBJ2-1
abundance: -
v_gene: TRBV7-3
d_gene: TRBD2
len: 14

CDR3nt: TGTGCCAGCAGCTTTGCGCTCCCGTGCACAGATACGCAGTATTTT
CDR3aa: CASSFALPCTDTQYF
j_gene: TRBJ2-3
abundance: many
v_gene: TRBV11-2
d_gene: -
len: 15

CDR3nt: TGTGCCAGCAGTTACTCTGCAGGCCGTACTGAAGCTTTCTTT
CDR3aa: CASSYSAGRTEAFF
j_gene: TRBJ1-1
abundance: many
v_gene: TRBV6-5
d_gene: -
len: 14

CDR3nt: TGTGCCAGCAGCTTGCGGTGGGGCAGGCGGAACGAAGAGACCCAGTACTTC
CDR3aa: CASSLRWGRRNEETQYF
j_gene: TRBJ2-5
abundance: many
v_gene: TRBV11-2
d_gene: -
len: 17

CDR3nt: TGTGCCAGCAGCTCCTGGGCGGGCGCGGGAGCCCCACGCAACACAGATACGCAGTATTTT
CDR3aa: CASSSWAGAGAPRNTDTQYF
j_gene: TRBJ2-3
abundance: few
v_gene: TRBV7-9
d_gene: TRBD2
len: 20

CDR3nt: TGTGCCAGCAGCCCCTCTAGCGGTTTGGGAGATACGCAGTATTTT
CDR3aa: CASSPSSGLGDTQYF
j_gene: TRBJ2-3
abundance: many
v_gene: TRBV7-2
d_gene: TRBD2
len: 15

CDR3nt: TGTGCCTGGAGCCGCAGGGGAACGGACACCGGGGAGCTGTTTTTT
CDR3aa: CAWSRRGTDTGELFF
j_gene: TRBJ2-2
abundance: few
v_gene: TRBV30
d_gene: -
len: 15

CDR3nt: TGTGCCAGCAGTGGGGGCAGTAATCAGCCCCAGCATTTT
CDR3aa: CASSGGSNQPQHF
j_gene: TRBJ1-5
abundance: many
v_gene: TRBV2
d_gene: -
len: 13

CDR3nt: TGTGCCAGCAGACGAGGAAATGAGCAGTACTTC
CDR3aa: CASRRGNEQYF
j_gene: TRBJ2-7
abundance: many
v_gene: TRBV12-3/TRBV12-4
d_gene: -
len: 11

CDR3nt: TGCGCCAGCAGCTTGGGGGACAGGGGCCTTTCTGAGGGCTACACCTTC
CDR3aa: CASSLGDRGLSEGYTF
j_gene: TRBJ1-2
abundance: many
v_gene: TRBV5-1
d_gene: TRBD1
len: 16

CDR3nt: TGTGCCAGCAGTTTCGGCGGGGGGACGATGAACACTGAAGCTTTCTTT
CDR3aa: CASSFGGGTMNTEAFF
j_gene: TRBJ1-1
abundance: few
v_gene: TRBV28
d_gene: -
len: 16

CDR3nt: TGCGCCAGCAGCCAAGGCGCGCAGGACCAGCCCCAGCATTTT
CDR3aa: CASSQGAQDQPQHF
j_gene: TRBJ1-5
abundance: -
v_gene: TRBV4-1
d_gene: -
len: 14

CDR3nt: TGTGCCAGCAGTCGCCCCGGGACAGGGATCTGGGAGCAGTACTTC
CDR3aa: CASSRPGTGIWEQYF
j_gene: TRBJ2-7
abundance: -
v_gene: TRBV28
d_gene: TRBD1
len: 15

CDR3nt: TGTGCCAGCAGCGCCCAAGGACAGACCTACAATGAGCAGTTCTTC
CDR3aa: CASSAQGQTYNEQFF
j_gene: TRBJ2-1
abundance: many
v_gene: TRBV7-3
d_gene: -
len: 15

CDR3nt: TGCAGCGTTGCGACAGGCGGTCCTGGAAACACCATATATTTT
CDR3aa: CSVATGGPGNTIYF
j_gene: TRBJ1-3
abundance: -
v_gene: TRBV29-1
d_gene: -
len: 14

CDR3nt: TGTGCCAGCCGGCGGACTAGCGGGGCCTACGAGCAGTACTTC
CDR3aa: CASRRTSGAYEQYF
j_gene: TRBJ2-7
abundance: many
v_gene: TRBV3-1
d_gene: TRBD2
len: 14

CDR3nt: TGTGCCAGCAGTCCGACAGGGGCGCGCACAGATACGCAGTATTTT
CDR3aa: CASSPTGARTDTQYF
j_gene: TRBJ2-3
abundance: -
v_gene: TRBV12-3/TRBV12-4
d_gene: TRBD1
len: 15

CDR3nt: TGTGCCAGCAGTTTTGCAGGGTGGTCCAATGAGCAGTTCTTC
CDR3aa: CASSFAGWSNEQFF
j_gene: TRBJ2-1
abundance: many
v_gene: TRBV27
d_gene: -
len: 14

CDR3nt: TGTGCCAGCAGCCAAGCCGACAGCCTGGCCCGGGGTGAAAAACTGTTTTTT
CDR3aa: CASSQADSLARGEKLFF
j_gene: TRBJ1-4
abundance: many
v_gene: TRBV3-1
d_gene: -
len: 17

CDR3nt: TGTGCCAGCAGCCAAAGGTGGGGACAGGGGTACACCGGGGAGCTGCTTTTT
CDR3aa: CASSQRWGQGYTGELLF
j_gene: TRBJ2-2
abundance: -
v_gene: TRBV6-2/TRBV6-3
d_gene: TRBD1
len: 17

CDR3nt: TGCGCCAGCAGCCATAAAGGAGACACTGCGGCCGGGGAGCTGTTTTTT
CDR3aa: CASSHKGDTAAGELFF
j_gene: TRBJ2-2
abundance: -
v_gene: TRBV4-1
d_gene: -
len: 16

CDR3nt: TGTGCCGCCTTAGACAGGGCCGGTCCGAACACTGAAGCTTTCTTT
CDR3aa: CAALDRAGPNTEAFF
j_gene: TRBJ1-1
abundance: many
v_gene: TRBV6-1
d_gene: TRBD1
len: 15

CDR3nt: TGCAGCGTTTTACTAGCGGGAGAGGACGAGCAGTACTTC
CDR3aa: CSVLLAGEDEQYF
j_gene: TRBJ2-7
abundance: -
v_gene: TRBV29-1
d_gene: TRBD2
len: 13

CDR3nt: TGTGCCAGCAGTTACTCGGCGCAGGCCAACTATGGCTACACCTTC
CDR3aa: CASSYSAQANYGYTF
j_gene: TRBJ1-2
abundance: -
v_gene: TRBV6-5
d_gene: -
len: 15

CDR3nt: TGTGCCAGCACCCAGGGGTACGAGCAGTACTTC
CDR3aa: CASTQGYEQYF
j_gene: TRBJ2-7
abundance: many
v_gene: TRBV6-1
d_gene: -
len: 11

CDR3nt: TGTGCCAGCAGATCTCAGGGATCGTATGAAAAACTGTTTTTT
CDR3aa: CASRSQGSYEKLFF
j_gene: TRBJ1-4
abundance: many
v_gene: TRBV6-1
d_gene: -
len: 14

CDR3nt: TGCGCCAGCAGCTCGACAGGGTCGGATGGGCAGTTCTTC
CDR3aa: CASSSTGSDGQFF
j_gene: TRBJ2-1
abundance: few
v_gene: TRBV5-1
d_gene: TRBD1
len: 13

CDR3nt: TGTGCCAGCAGGCCCCTACTGATGCATGAGCAGTTCTTC
CDR3aa: CASRPLLMHEQFF
j_gene: TRBJ2-1
abundance: many
v_gene: TRBV7-9
d_gene: -
len: 13

CDR3nt: TGTGCCAGCAGGGACCGGACAGGGGAAAACTACAATGAGCAGTTCTTC
CDR3aa: CASRDRTGENYNEQFF
j_gene: TRBJ2-1
abundance: many
v_gene: TRBV6-9
d_gene: TRBD1
len: 16

CDR3nt: TGTGCCAGTAGTATCTCTAGCGGGACGAACACCGGGGAGCTGTTTTTT
CDR3aa: CASSISSGTNTGELFF
j_gene: TRBJ2-2
abundance: -
v_gene: TRBV19
d_gene: TRBD2
len: 16

CDR3nt: TGTGCCAGCAGCCCCGGACGGAATGAGCAGTTCTTC
CDR3aa: CASSPGRNEQFF
j_gene: TRBJ2-1
abundance: -
v_gene: TRBV4-2
d_gene: -
len: 12

CDR3nt: TGCGCCAGCAGCCTTCTCCGAGCGGTCAAAATAAAGGGTCCAGATACGCAGTATTTT
CDR3aa: CASSLLRAVKIKGPDTQYF
j_gene: TRBJ2-3
abundance: -
v_gene: TRBV5-1
d_gene: -
len: 19

CDR3nt: TGCAGTGTGGTAGCGGGAATAGAGACCCAGTACTTC
CDR3aa: CSVVAGIETQYF
j_gene: TRBJ2-5
abundance: -
v_gene: TRBV20-1
d_gene: TRBD2
len: 12

CDR3nt: TGCGCCAGCAGCCCGGGGGCGATCTTCTCTGGGGCCAACGTCCTGACTTTC
CDR3aa: CASSPGAIFSGANVLTF
j_gene: TRBJ2-6
abundance: -
v_gene: TRBV5-1
d_gene: -
len: 17

CDR3nt: TGTGCCAGCAGCTTGGTCAGGGTGCCGAACCGCGGCGCTTACAATGAGCAGTTCTTC
CDR3aa: CASSLVRVPNRGAYNEQFF
j_gene: TRBJ2-1
abundance: -
v_gene: TRBV11-2
d_gene: -
len: 19

CDR3nt: TGTGCCAGCAGTTACTCCCTAGCGGGATCAGATACGCAGTATTTT
CDR3aa: CASSYSLAGSDTQYF
j_gene: TRBJ2-3
abundance: -
v_gene: TRBV6-2/TRBV6-3
d_gene: TRBD2
len: 15

CDR3nt: TGTGCCAGCAGCGTAGCTGCATATTCTTACAATGAGCAGTTCTTC
CDR3aa: CASSVAAYSYNEQFF
j_gene: TRBJ2-1
abundance: -
v_gene: TRBV9
d_gene: -
len: 15

CDR3nt: TGTGCCAGCAGCTTAGCGTTTTCGGGGGGGTACACTGAAGCTTTCTTT
CDR3aa: CASSLAFSGGYTEAFF
j_gene: TRBJ1-1
abundance: many
v_gene: TRBV7-2
d_gene: -
len: 16

CDR3nt: TGTGCCAGTAGTACCCCGGTCACGGGACCCTCTTTAGGGGGCTACACCTTC
CDR3aa: CASSTPVTGPSLGGYTF
j_gene: TRBJ1-2
abundance: few
v_gene: TRBV19
d_gene: -
len: 17

CDR3nt: TGTGCCAGCTCACCAGGTATAGATGAAAAACTGTTTTTT
CDR3aa: CASSPGIDEKLFF
j_gene: TRBJ1-4
abundance: many
v_gene: TRBV18
d_gene: -
len: 13

CDR3nt: TGTGCCAGCAGTTCCTATTTTACGGGACACCTACCCTCTGGGGCCAACGTCCTGACTTTC
CDR3aa: CASSSYFTGHLPSGANVLTF
j_gene: TRBJ2-6
abundance: many
v_gene: TRBV12-3/TRBV12-4
d_gene: -
len: 20

CDR3nt: TGTGCCAGCAGACCGTTCGGGACTAGCGGGAGTATTGAGCAGTTCTTC
CDR3aa: CASRPFGTSGSIEQFF
j_gene: TRBJ2-1
abundance: many
v_gene: TRBV7-2
d_gene: TRBD2
len: 16

CDR3nt: TGTGCCAGCAGTGACAGTTGGAACACCGGGGAGCTGTTTTTT
CDR3aa: CASSDSWNTGELFF
j_gene: TRBJ2-2
abundance: few
v_gene: TRBV6-4
d_gene: -
len: 14

CDR3nt: TGTGCCAGCAGTCACCAGGGGGAGAACACTGAAGCTTTCTTT
CDR3aa: CASSHQGENTEAFF
j_gene: TRBJ1-1
abundance: -
v_gene: TRBV27
d_gene: TRBD1
len: 14

CDR3nt: TGCAGTGCCCACGACGGGCCTACAGGGTACGAGCAGTACTTC
CDR3aa: CSAHDGPTGYEQYF
j_gene: TRBJ2-7
abundance: many
v_gene: TRBV20-1
d_gene: -
len: 14

CDR3nt: TGTGCCAGCAGTGAAGCTAATCTCTGGGGGGACACGGCTTTCTTT
CDR3aa: CASSEANLWGDTAFF
j_gene: TRBJ1-1
abundance: many
v_gene: TRBV6-1
d_gene: -
len: 15

CDR3nt: TGTGCCAGCAGTTACTCGACTCTAGCGGGGGAATCCTACGAGCAGTACTTC
CDR3aa: CASSYSTLAGESYEQYF
j_gene: TRBJ2-7
abundance: many
v_gene: TRBV6-6
d_gene: TRBD2
len: 17

CDR3nt: TGTGCCAGCAGTTCTATCCAAGCCCACCCTAACTATGGCTACACCTTC
CDR3aa: CASSSIQAHPNYGYTF
j_gene: TRBJ1-2
abundance: many
v_gene: TRBV6-1
d_gene: -
len: 16

CDR3nt: TGTGCCAGCAGCGTAGGGGGAGGGCCTTCCGAGACCCAGTACTTC
CDR3aa: CASSVGGGPSETQYF
j_gene: TRBJ2-5
abundance: few
v_gene: TRBV9
d_gene: TRBD2
len: 15

CDR3nt: TGTGCCTGGAGCACCGGAGATCGGCGGAATTATGGCTACACCTTC
CDR3aa: CAWSTGDRRNYGYTF
j_gene: TRBJ1-2
abundance: few
v_gene: TRBV30
d_gene: -
len: 15

CDR3nt: TGTGCCAGCAGTTACCCCGAGACGGGAACCGGGGCGGGTAATTCACCCCTCCACTTT
CDR3aa: CASSYPETGTGAGNSPLHF
j_gene: TRBJ1-6
abundance: -
v_gene: TRBV6-2/TRBV6-3
d_gene: -
len: 19

CDR3nt: TGTGCCAGCAGGCGACAGGGAACTAACTATGGCTACACCTTC
CDR3aa: CASRRQGTNYGYTF
j_gene: TRBJ1-2
abundance: few
v_gene: TRBV28
d_gene: TRBD1
len: 14

CDR3nt: TGTGCCAGCAGCCAAGACAGTGACGGAAAACTGTTTTTT
CDR3aa: CASSQDSDGKLFF
j_gene: TRBJ1-4
abundance: many
v_gene: TRBV3-1
d_gene: -
len: 13

CDR3nt: TGTGCCAGTAGTATGTACGGAGAGCGGTCCTTAAAGACCCAGTACTTC
CDR3aa: CASSMYGERSLKTQYF
j_gene: TRBJ2-5
abundance: few
v_gene: TRBV19
d_gene: -
len: 16

CDR3nt: TGTGCCAGCAGTTACGGGCAGGGAAGCAATCAGCCCCAGCATTTT
CDR3aa: CASSYGQGSNQPQHF
j_gene: TRBJ1-5
abundance: many
v_gene: TRBV6-5
d_gene: -
len: 15

CDR3nt: TGTGCCAGCAGTGAAGGGGTGGCGGGAGCTACGCAGTATTTT
CDR3aa: CASSEGVAGATQYF
j_gene: TRBJ2-3
abundance: -
v_gene: TRBV6-1
d_gene: TRBD2
len: 14

CDR3nt: TGTGCCAGCAGTTCCCCTTACCCGACGGAGAACACTGAAGCTTTCTTT
CDR3aa: CASSSPYPTENTEAFF
j_gene: TRBJ1-1
abundance: many
v_gene: TRBV6-5
d_gene: -
len: 16